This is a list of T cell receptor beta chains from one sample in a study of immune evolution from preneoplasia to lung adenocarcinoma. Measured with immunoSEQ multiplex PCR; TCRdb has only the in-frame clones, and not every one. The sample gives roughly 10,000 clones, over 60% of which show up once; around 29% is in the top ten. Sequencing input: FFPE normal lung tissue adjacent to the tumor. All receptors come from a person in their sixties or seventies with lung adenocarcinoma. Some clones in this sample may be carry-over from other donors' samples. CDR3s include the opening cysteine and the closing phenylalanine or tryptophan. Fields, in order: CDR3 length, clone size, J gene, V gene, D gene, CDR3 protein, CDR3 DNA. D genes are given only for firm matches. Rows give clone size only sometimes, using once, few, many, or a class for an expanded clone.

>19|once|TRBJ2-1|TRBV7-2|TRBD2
CASIIVDSGASGGYNEQFF
TGTGCCAGCATCATAGTGGACAGCGGGGCTAGCGGGGGATACAATGAGCAGTTCTTC
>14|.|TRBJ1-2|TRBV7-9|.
CASSLVKAGAVPTF
TGTGCCAGCAGCTTAGTAAAGGCAGGTGCAGTACCCACCTTC
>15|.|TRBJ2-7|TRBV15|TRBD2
CATSREPSGTYEQYF
TGTGCCACCAGCAGAGAACCTAGCGGGACCTACGAGCAGTACTTC
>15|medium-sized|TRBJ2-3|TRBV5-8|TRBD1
CASSRTGGFTDTQYF
TGTGCCAGCAGCAGAACAGGGGGATTCACAGATACGCAGTATTTT
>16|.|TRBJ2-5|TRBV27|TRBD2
CASSHVPSGDQETQYF
TGTGCCAGCAGTCATGTCCCTAGCGGCGACCAAGAGACCCAGTACTTC
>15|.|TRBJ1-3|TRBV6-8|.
CASRKQVSSGNTIYF
TGTGCCAGCAGGAAACAGGTATCCTCTGGAAACACCATATATTTT
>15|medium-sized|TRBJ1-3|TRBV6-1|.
CASSENEDSGNTIYF
TGTGCCAGCAGTGAAAATGAGGACTCTGGAAACACCATATATTTT
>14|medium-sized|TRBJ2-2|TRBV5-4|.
CASSLSSDTGELFF
TGTGCCAGCAGCTTGTCTAGCGACACCGGGGAGCTGTTTTTT
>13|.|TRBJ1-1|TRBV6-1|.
CASSERQVRSAFF
TGTGCCAGCAGTGAAAGACAGGTTCGTTCGGCTTTCTTT
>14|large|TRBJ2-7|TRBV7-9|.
CASRPTGGVIEQYF
TGTGCCAGCAGACCTACCGGGGGCGTAATAGAGCAGTACTTC
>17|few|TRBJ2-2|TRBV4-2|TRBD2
CASSQPLAGPGRGELFF
TGTGCCAGCAGCCAGCCCCTAGCGGGCCCCGGGAGGGGGGAGCTGTTTTTT
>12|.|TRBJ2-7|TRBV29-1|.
CSVLRPSSEQYF
TGCAGCGTCCTTCGACCCAGTAGCGAGCAGTACTTC
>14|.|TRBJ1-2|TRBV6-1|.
CASRPGGSIYGYTF
TGTGCCAGCAGGCCGGGAGGGAGCATCTATGGCTACACCTTC
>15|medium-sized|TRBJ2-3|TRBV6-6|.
CASKGTPLSTDTQYF
TGTGCCAGCAAAGGGACTCCCCTTAGCACAGATACGCAGTATTTT
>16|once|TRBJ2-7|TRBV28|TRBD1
CAISGQGHSRSYEQYF
TGTGCCATCTCGGGACAGGGTCATTCGCGATCCTACGAGCAGTACTTC
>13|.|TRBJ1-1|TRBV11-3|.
CASSLEEGTEAFF
TGTGCCAGCAGCTTAGAGGAGGGGACTGAAGCTTTCTTT
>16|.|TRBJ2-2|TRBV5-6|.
CASSRLGRGNTGELFF
TGTGCCAGCAGCCGCTTGGGGCGGGGGAACACCGGGGAGCTGTTTTTT
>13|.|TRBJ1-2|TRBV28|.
CTSKGLSNYGYTF
TGTACCAGCAAGGGACTCTCGAACTATGGCTACACCTTC
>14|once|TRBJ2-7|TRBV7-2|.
CASSHYLSSYEQYF
TGTGCCAGCAGCCACTATCTAAGCTCCTACGAGCAGTACTTC
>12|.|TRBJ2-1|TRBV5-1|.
CASSLYGGEQFF
TGCGCCAGCAGCTTGTACGGTGGGGAGCAGTTCTTC
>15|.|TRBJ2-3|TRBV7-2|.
CASSLEEDYTDTQYF
TGTGCCAGCAGCTTAGAGGAGGACTACACAGATACGCAGTATTTT
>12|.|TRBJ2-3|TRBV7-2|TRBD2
CASRGLADTQYF
TGTGCCAGCAGGGGACTAGCAGATACGCAGTATTTT
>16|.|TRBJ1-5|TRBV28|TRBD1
CASSTQRTGPNQPQHF
TGTGCCAGCAGTACTCAGAGGACAGGCCCAAATCAGCCCCAGCATTTT
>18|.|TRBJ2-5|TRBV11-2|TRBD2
CASSLVRASGIGMGTQYF
TGTGCCAGCAGCTTAGTTAGGGCTAGCGGGATTGGAATGGGAACCCAGTACTTC
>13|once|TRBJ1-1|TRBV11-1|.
CASSAMMNTEAFF
TGTGCCAGCAGTGCAATGATGAACACTGAAGCTTTCTTT
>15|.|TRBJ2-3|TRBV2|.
CASRTGTTSTDTQYF
TGTGCCAGCAGGACCGGGACAACTAGCACAGATACGCAGTATTTT
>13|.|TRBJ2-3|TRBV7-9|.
CASSINSGDTQYF
TGTGCCAGCAGCATAAATAGCGGAGATACGCAGTATTTT
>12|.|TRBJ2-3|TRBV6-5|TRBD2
CASSWGGDTQYF
TGTGCCAGCAGTTGGGGGGGGGATACGCAGTATTTT
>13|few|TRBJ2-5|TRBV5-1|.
CASSLPGQETQYF
TGCGCCAGCAGCTTACCGGGACAAGAGACCCAGTACTTC
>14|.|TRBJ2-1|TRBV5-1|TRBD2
CASSRGTSGRVLFF
TGCGCCAGCAGCCGGGGGACTAGCGGGAGGGTTCTGTTCTTC
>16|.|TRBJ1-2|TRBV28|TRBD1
CASSAHGTGGLGGYTF
TGTGCCAGCAGTGCCCACGGGACAGGGGGGCTTGGAGGCTACACCTTC
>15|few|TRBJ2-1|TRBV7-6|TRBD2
CASSLALAGANEQFF
TGTGCCAGCAGCTTAGCGTTAGCGGGAGCCAATGAGCAGTTCTTC
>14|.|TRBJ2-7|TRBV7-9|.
CASSLVSHSYEQYF
TGTGCCAGCAGCTTAGTTTCCCACTCCTACGAGCAGTACTTC
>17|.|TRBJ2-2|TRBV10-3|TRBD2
CAISEPEKGGRSGELFF
TGTGCCATCAGTGAGCCGGAGAAGGGCGGGAGGTCCGGGGAGCTGTTTTTT
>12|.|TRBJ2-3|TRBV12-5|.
CASGYGADTQYF
TGTGCTAGTGGTTATGGGGCAGATACGCAGTATTTT
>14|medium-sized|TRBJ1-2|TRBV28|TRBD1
CASRRPGQEHGYTF
TGTGCCAGCAGGAGACCGGGACAGGAGCATGGCTACACCTTC